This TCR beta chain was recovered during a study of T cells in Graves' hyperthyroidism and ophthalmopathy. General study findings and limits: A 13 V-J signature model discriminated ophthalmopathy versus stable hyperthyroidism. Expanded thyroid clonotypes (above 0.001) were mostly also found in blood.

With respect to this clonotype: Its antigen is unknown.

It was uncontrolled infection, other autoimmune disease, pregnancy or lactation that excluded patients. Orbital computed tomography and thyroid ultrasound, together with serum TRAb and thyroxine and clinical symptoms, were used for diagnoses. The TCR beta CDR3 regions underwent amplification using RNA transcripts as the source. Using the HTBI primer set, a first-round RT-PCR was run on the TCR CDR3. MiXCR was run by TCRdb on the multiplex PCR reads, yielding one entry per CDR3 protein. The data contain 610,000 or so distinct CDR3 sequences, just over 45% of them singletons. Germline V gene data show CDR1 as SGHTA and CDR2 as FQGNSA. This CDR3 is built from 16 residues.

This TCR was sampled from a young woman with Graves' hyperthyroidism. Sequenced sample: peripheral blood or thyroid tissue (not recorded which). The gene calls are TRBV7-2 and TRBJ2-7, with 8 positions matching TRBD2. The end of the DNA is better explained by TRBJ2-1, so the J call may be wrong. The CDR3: CASSYAGTRGFNEQFF. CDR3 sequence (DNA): TGTGCCAGCAGCTATGCCGGGACTAGAGGATTCAATGAGCAGTTCTTC.